This T cell receptor beta chain emerged from a study of blood T cell repertoires in COVID-19. Study in general: Italy, Spain and the United States were the sources of the convalescent and acute COVID-19 samples. Sources were T cells, B-cell-depleted T cells, or PBMCs; the material itself was cDNA or gDNA.

Sequenced by immunoSEQ multiplex PCR; TCRdb stores in-frame clones only, minus some. Here the sample spans more than 300,000 clones, approximately 89% being singletons. Participants were aged roughly 18 to 100 years from around 24 US areas. Material: PBMCs or T cells enriched from blood (not recorded which). This clonotype was obtained from a woman between 25 and 40 years old who had recovered from COVID-19.

CDR3 region: CAIRGPGNTIYF. CDR3 DNA: TGTGCCATCAGGGGGCCGGGAAACACCATATATTTT. The chain uses TRBV10-3 and TRBJ1-3, with D perhaps TRBD1 (5 bases). The V gene lost 6 bases and the J gene lost 4 bases, with 7 bases spanning the gap. Germline CDR1 ENHRY, CDR2 SYGVKD. CDR3 length equals 12 residues.